This T cell receptor beta chain was sequenced for a study of blood T cell repertoires in COVID-19. As for the study in general: The study drew acute and convalescent COVID-19 samples from the United States, Italy and Spain.

Methods used by the authors: Counts of nucleated cells, estimated from reference gene primer amplification, were obtained. Data came from immunoSEQ multiplex PCR; TCRdb stores just in-frame clones and leaves some out. The V and J calls and the clone size are those of that table, but D and trimming were determined from the DNA. The table has under 150,000 clones, over 70% seen once. Unmatched junction bases numbered 2, after V lost 5 bases and J lost 5 bases. The CDR3 contains 11 residues. Germline assignment: CDR1 DFQATT and CDR2 SNEGSKA (reference sequence). What was sequenced was peripheral blood. V is TRBV20-1 and J is TRBJ1-1, with 7 nucleotides matching TRBD1. This receptor was obtained from a man aged 45 to 65 with acute or convalescent COVID-19. The CDR3 spells CSAGTVTEAFF. The CDR3 DNA reads as TGCAGTGCTGGGACAGTAACTGAAGCTTTCTTT.